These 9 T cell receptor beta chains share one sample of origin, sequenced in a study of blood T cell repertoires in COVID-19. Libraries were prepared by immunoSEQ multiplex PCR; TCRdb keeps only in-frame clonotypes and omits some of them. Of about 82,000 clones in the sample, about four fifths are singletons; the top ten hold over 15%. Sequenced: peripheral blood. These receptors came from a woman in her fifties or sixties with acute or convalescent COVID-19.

For the CDR3, the DNA is TGTGCCAGAAGTTCACCGGGACAGGGAGACCCGCGCTCCTACGAGCAGTACTTC. Its translation is CARSSPGQGDPRSYEQYF. The chain carries TRBV5-3 and TRBJ2-7; 9 bases are shared with TRBD1. TRBV5-3 qualifies as an ORF whose function is uncertain. The CDR3 consists of 18 residues. V lost 5 bases to trimming and J lost 0 bases; unmatched junction nucleotides: 15.

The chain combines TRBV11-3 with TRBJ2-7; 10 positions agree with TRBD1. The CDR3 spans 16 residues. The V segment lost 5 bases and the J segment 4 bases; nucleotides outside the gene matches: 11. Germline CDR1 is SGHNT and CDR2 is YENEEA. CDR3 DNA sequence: TGTGCCAGCAGCCCTGCCCGGGGACAGGGGTGGTACGAGCAGTACTTC. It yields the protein CASSPARGQGWYEQYF.

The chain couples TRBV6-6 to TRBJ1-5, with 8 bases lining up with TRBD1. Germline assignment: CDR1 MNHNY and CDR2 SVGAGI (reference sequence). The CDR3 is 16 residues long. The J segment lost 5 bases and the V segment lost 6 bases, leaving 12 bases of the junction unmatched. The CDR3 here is CASSPFGQGGDQPQHF. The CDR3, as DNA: TGTGCCAGCAGCCCCTTCGGACAGGGCGGCGATCAGCCCCAGCATTTT.

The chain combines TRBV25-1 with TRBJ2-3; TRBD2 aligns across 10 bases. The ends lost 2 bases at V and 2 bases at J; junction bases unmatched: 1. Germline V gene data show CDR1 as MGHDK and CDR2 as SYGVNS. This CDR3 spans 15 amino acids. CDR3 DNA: TGTGCCAGCAGTGAAACTAGCGGGGACACAGATACGCAGTATTTT. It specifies CASSETSGDTDTQYF.

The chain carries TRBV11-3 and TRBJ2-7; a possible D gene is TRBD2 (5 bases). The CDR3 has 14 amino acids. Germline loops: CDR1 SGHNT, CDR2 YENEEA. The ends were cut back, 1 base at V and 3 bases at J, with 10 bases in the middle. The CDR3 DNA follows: TGTGCCAGCAGCTTAGGAGGGATCGGCTACGAGCAGTACTTC. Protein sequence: CASSLGGIGYEQYF.

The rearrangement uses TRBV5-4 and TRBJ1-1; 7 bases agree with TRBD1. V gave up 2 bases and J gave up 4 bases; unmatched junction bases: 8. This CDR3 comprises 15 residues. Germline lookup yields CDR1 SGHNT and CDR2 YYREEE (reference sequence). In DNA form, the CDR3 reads TGTGCCAGCAGCTTACCCGGACAGGAAGCCACTGAAGCTTTCTTT. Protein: CASSLPGQEATEAFF.

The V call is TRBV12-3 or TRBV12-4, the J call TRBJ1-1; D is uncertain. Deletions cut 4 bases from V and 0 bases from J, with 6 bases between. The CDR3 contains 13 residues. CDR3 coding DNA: TGTGCCAGCAGTTACAGTTTGAACACTGAAGCTTTCTTT. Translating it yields CASSYSLNTEAFF.

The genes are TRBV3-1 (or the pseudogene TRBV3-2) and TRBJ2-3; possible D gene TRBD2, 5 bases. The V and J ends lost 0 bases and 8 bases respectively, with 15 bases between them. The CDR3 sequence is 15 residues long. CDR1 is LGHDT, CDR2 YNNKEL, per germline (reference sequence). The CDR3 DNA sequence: TGTGCCAGCAGCCAAGAGGGAGCGGTCTTGGGTACGCAGTATTTT. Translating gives CASSQEGAVLGTQYF.

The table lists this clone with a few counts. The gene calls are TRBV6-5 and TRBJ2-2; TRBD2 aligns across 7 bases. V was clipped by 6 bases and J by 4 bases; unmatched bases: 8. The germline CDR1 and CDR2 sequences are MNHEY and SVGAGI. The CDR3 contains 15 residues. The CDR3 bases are TGTGCCAGCAGAGCGACTAGCCATAGCACCGGGGAGCTGTTTTTT. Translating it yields CASRATSHSTGELFF.